This T cell receptor beta chain emerged from a study of beta chain features in type 1 diabetes. Losses at the gene ends were 7 bases for V and 7 bases for J; bases not matched to a gene: 6. Germline loops: CDR1 LNHDA, CDR2 SQIVND (reference sequence). The CDR3 contains 13 residues. This clone appeared a few times. Isolated RNA was reverse transcribed in full, so expressed TCRB transcripts were sequenced. Here immunoSEQ multiplex PCR was the method, and the copy in TCRdb shows in-frame clones only, minus some. Here the sample spans 110,000 to 150,000 clones, 9% to 10% being singletons. The origin of this receptor is a woman aged 35 to 49 in good health. The genes are TRBV19 and TRBJ1-2, with 10 nucleotides matching TRBD1. Material: central memory CD4+ T cells from blood. The CDR3 spells CASIGQGVSGYTF. The CDR3 DNA is TGTGCCAGTATTGGACAGGGGGTATCTGGCTACACCTTC.